This entry features one T cell receptor (beta chain) sequence. Its antigen is still unknown. The sample belongs to a study of cytomegalovirus exposure and HLA in healthy donors. Study in general: Caucasian-associated ancestry cluster membership applied to approximately 80% of nearly 400 genotyped donors. Study results and caveats: Later analysis placed DRB1 highest and HLA-C lowest in TCR association rates, which differed by HLA locus. Several of the most significant clusters were apparently associated with common viral pathogens in a later analysis.

PCR involved 60 Vbeta and 13 Jbeta primers. The data were produced by immunoSEQ multiplex PCR, yet TCRdb's version contains in-frame clones alone and is incomplete. The table records under 300,000 clones, under 80% of them present only once. The J segment lost 0 bases and the V segment lost 8 bases, leaving 7 bases of the junction unmatched. The CDR3 consists of 15 residues. Germline V lookup: CDR1 MRHNA, CDR2 SNTAGT. The sequenced sample was PBMCs. V usage is TRBV6-4 and J usage is TRBJ2-3; 8 bases map to TRBD2. This TCR came from a female donor in good health and CMV-seronegative. The CDR3 DNA reads TGTGCCAGCCAGCCCAGCGGGGGTAGCACAGATACGCAGTATTTT. It is translated as CASQPSGGSTDTQYF.